The 11 T cell receptor beta chains given below trace back to one sample, sequenced in a study of T cells in Graves' hyperthyroidism and ophthalmopathy. Amplified TCR beta CDR3 regions derived from RNA transcripts. Researchers ran a first-round RT-PCR on the TCR CDR3 using the HTBI primer set. MiXCR, applied by TCRdb to the multiplex PCR reads, yields one record per CDR3 protein. The sample lists approximately 350,000 distinct CDR3 sequences, approximately 16% occurring once. Sequencing was carried out using blood. The receptors derive from a woman aged 55 to 70 with Graves' ophthalmopathy.

This clonotype came up many times. This chain uses TRBV5-6 with TRBJ2-1; 10 bases agree with TRBD2. The germline gives CDR1 SGHDT, CDR2 YYEEEE. The CDR3 is made up of 16 amino acids. V trimming: 0 bases; J trimming: 6 bases; junction bases outside the gene matches: 6. CDR3 sequence (DNA): TGTGCCAGCAGCTTGGGTCCTAGCGGGAGCCCCAATGAGCAGTTCTTC. It specifies CASSLGPSGSPNEQFF.

This clonotype has ten or more counts. This sequence joins TRBV5-1 and TRBJ1-1; D uncertain. The V end lost 4 bases, the J end lost 0 bases, and 7 bases lay between the germline ends. The CDR3 contains 13 residues. Germline CDR1 reads SGHRS; CDR2 reads YFSETQ. CDR3 nucleotides: TGCGCCAGCAGCCAAACAGTGAACACTGAAGCTTTCTTT. Amino acid sequence: CASSQTVNTEAFF.

This clonotype was seen only a few times. J is TRBJ1-5 and V is TRBV20-1, with 7 positions matching TRBD1. This CDR3 spans 15 amino acids. V was pared by 4 bases and J by 2 bases, with 8 bases of the junction left unmatched. The germline CDR1 and CDR2 sequences are DFQATT and SNEGSKA (reference sequence). The CDR3 DNA sequence: TGCAGTGCTAAACCAAACAGGGGTGGCAATCAGCCCCAGCATTTT. Its translation: CSAKPNRGGNQPQHF.

This clonotype turned up a few times. The V and J genes are TRBV18 and TRBJ2-7; TRBD1 aligns across 8 bases. The germline CDR1 and CDR2 sequences are KGHSH and LQKENI. V lost 6 bases to trimming and J lost 3 bases; unmatched junction nucleotides: 10. This CDR3 is built from 15 residues. The CDR3 reads CASSDRDESFYEQYF. For the CDR3, the DNA is TGTGCCAGCTCGGACAGGGACGAGTCCTTCTACGAGCAGTACTTC. Complete variable domain (other parts from reference TRBV18 and TRBJ2-7): NAGVMQNPRHLVRRRGQEARLRCSPMKGHSHVYWYRQLPEEGLKFMVYLQKENIIDESGMPKERFSAEFPKEGPSILRIQQVVRGDSAAYFCASSDRDESFYEQYFGPGTRLTVT.

There are many counts of this clonotype. The CDR3 spells CASSLDLGSLETQYF. CDR3 nucleotides: TGTGCCAGCAGTTTAGACCTAGGGAGTTTGGAGACCCAGTACTTC. This sequence joins TRBV12-3 or TRBV12-4 and TRBJ2-5; tentative D call: TRBD2 (5 bases). V lost 1 base and J 5 bases, leaving 14 bases between the germline ends. This CDR3 has 15 residues.

The rearrangement links TRBV12-3 or TRBV12-4 to TRBJ1-5, with D possibly matching TRBD1 (6 bases). Trimming stripped 4 bases from V and 7 bases from J, with 11 bases between. This CDR3 spans 13 amino acids. This CDR3 reads CASSSRRGQPQHF. In DNA, the CDR3 is TGTGCCAGCAGTTCCCGAAGGGGGCAGCCCCAGCATTTT.

CDR3 nucleotide sequence: TGTGCCGTAGGCCCAGGGCTAGCCCTTACCGGGGAGCTGTTTTTT. Protein sequence: CAVGPGLALTGELFF. The chain joins TRBV19 to TRBJ2-2; the D call may be TRBD1 or TRBD2 (5 bases each). Per germline, CDR1 LNHDA and CDR2 SQIVND (reference sequence). The CDR3 totals 15 residues. The V end lost 11 bases, the J end lost 5 bases, and 21 bases lay between the germline ends.

Ten or more counts support this clonotype. The chain recombines TRBV7-8 with TRBJ2-4; 7 bases match TRBD2. Germline CDR1 SGHVS, CDR2 FQNEAQ. V dropped 4 bases and J dropped 8; count of bases not matched to a gene: 20. The CDR3 has 18 residues. The CDR3, as DNA: TGTGCCAGCAGCTCTCTAGGTGGGAGGGCCGTGGGTGTAGACATTCAGTACTTC. Translating gives CASSSLGGRAVGVDIQYF. Filled out from reference TRBV7-8 and TRBJ2-4, the complete variable domain reads GAGVSQSPRYKVAKRGQDVALRCDPISGHVSLFWYQQALGQGPEFLTYFQNEAQLDKSGLPSDRFFAERPEGSVSTLKIQRTQQEDSAVYLCASSSLGGRAVGVDIQYFGAGTRLSVL.

This clonotype has ten or more counts. The chain joins TRBV28 to TRBJ2-5; possible D gene TRBD1, 6 bases. The CDR3 covers 13 residues. Germline loops: CDR1 MDHEN, CDR2 SYDVKM. The ends were cut back, 7 bases at V and 3 bases at J, with 12 bases in the middle. CDR3 DNA sequence: TGTGCCAGCACCCGGACAGTCGAAGAGACCCAGTACTTC. It yields the protein CASTRTVEETQYF.

Ten or more counts support this clonotype. The rearrangement uses TRBV20-1 and TRBJ2-3; 8 nucleotides align to TRBD2. This CDR3 contains 14 residues. V gave up 6 bases and J gave up 6 bases; unmatched junction bases: 11. Germline CDR1 DFQATT, CDR2 SNEGSKA (reference sequence). This CDR3 is CSAQAGADRDTQYF. As DNA, the CDR3 is TGCAGTGCGCAAGCGGGAGCCGACCGGGATACGCAGTATTTT.

There are many counts of this clonotype. V and J are TRBV7-9 and TRBJ2-7, with 8 nucleotides matching TRBD2. The CDR3 consists of 14 residues. CDR1 is SEHNR, CDR2 FQNEAQ, per germline (reference sequence). V lost 0 bases to trimming and J lost 4 bases; unmatched junction nucleotides: 2. The CDR3 DNA sequence: TGTGCCAGCAGCTTAGCTAGCGGGATTTACGAGCAGTACTTC. Residues: CASSLASGIYEQYF.